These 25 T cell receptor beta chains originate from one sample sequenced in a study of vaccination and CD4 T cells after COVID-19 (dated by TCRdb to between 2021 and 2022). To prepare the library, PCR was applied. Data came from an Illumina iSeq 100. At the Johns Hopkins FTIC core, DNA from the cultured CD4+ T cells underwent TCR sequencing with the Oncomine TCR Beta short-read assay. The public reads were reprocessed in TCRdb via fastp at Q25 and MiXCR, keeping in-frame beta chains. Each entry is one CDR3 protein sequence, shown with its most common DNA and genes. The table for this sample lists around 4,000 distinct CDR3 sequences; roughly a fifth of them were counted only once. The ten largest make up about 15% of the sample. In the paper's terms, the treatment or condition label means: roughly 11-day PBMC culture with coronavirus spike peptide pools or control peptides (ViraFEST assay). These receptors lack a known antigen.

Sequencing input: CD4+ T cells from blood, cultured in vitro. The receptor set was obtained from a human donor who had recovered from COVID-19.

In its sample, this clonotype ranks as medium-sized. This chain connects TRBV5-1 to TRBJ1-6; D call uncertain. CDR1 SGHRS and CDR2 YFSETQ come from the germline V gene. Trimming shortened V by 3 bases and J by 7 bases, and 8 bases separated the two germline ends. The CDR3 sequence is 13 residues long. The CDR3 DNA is TGCGCCAGCAGCTCCTGGGCCAATTCACCCCTCCACTTT. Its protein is CASSSWANSPLHF.

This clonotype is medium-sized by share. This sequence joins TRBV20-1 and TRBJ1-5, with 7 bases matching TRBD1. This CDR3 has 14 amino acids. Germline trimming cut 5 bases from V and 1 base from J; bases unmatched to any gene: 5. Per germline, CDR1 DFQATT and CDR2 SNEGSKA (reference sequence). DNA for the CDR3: TGCAGTGCTCTGACAGGGTTGAGCAATCAGCCCCAGCATTTT. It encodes CSALTGLSNQPQHF.

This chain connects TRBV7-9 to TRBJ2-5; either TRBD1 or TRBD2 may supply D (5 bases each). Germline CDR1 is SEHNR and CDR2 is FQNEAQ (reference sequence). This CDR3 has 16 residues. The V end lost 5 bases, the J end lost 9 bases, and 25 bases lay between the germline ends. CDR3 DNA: TGTGCCAGCAGCGACAACCTCCGGGACCTCTTTGGGTCCCAGTACTTC. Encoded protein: CASSDNLRDLFGSQYF.

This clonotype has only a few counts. The CDR3 nucleotides are TGTGCCAGCAGAAGACGGGACGTCTACGAGCAGTACTTC. This encodes CASRRRDVYEQYF. This chain links TRBV6-1 with TRBJ2-7; tentatively, D is TRBD1 or TRBD2 (5 bases each). CDR1 MNHNS and CDR2 SASEGT come from the germline V gene. Between the trimmed V and J ends, which lost 6 bases and 3 bases, there was a span of 12 bases. This CDR3 is built from 13 residues.

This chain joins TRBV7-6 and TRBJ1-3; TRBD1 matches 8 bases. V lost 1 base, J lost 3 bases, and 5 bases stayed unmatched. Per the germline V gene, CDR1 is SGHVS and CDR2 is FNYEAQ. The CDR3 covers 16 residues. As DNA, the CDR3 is TGTGCCAGCAGCTTAGGGACAGGGAGACATGGAAACACCATATATTTT. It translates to CASSLGTGRHGNTIYF.

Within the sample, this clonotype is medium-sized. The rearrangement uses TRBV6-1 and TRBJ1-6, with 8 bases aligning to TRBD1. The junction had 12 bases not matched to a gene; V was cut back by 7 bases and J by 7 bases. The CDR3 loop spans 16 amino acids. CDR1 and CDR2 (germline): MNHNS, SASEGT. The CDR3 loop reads CASTENGQGGNSPLHF. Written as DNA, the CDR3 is TGTGCCAGCACAGAAAATGGACAGGGAGGGAATTCACCCCTCCACTTT.

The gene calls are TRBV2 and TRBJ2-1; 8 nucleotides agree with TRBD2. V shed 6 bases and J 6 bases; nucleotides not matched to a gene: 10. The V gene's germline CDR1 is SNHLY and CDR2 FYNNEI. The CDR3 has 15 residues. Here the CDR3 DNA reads TGTGCCAGCAGGCATCCGGGACTAGATCCCAATGAGCAGTTCTTC. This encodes CASRHPGLDPNEQFF.

This chain's CDR3 is CASSMSGTGVGDTQYF. CDR3 DNA sequence: TGTGCCAGTAGTATGTCCGGGACAGGGGTGGGAGATACGCAGTATTTT. This chain links TRBV19 with TRBJ2-3; 10 bases agree with TRBD1. Germline V gene lookup returns CDR1 LNHDA and CDR2 SQIVND (reference sequence). The trim removed 3 bases at V and 5 bases at J, leaving 8 bases unmatched. This CDR3 region has 16 residues.

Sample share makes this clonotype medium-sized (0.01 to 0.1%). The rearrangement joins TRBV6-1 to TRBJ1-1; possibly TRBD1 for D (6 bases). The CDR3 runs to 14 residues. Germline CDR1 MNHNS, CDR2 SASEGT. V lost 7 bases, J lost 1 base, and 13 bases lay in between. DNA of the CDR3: TGTGCCAGCATGGACAGATGGGGGAACACTGAAGCTTTCTTT. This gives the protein CASMDRWGNTEAFF.

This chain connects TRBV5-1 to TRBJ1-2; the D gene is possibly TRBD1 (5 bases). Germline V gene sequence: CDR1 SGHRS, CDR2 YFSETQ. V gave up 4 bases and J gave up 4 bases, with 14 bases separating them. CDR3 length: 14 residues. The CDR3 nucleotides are TGCGCCAGCAGCAAAGGAGAGGGGAGCTATGGCTACACCTTC. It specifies CASSKGEGSYGYTF.

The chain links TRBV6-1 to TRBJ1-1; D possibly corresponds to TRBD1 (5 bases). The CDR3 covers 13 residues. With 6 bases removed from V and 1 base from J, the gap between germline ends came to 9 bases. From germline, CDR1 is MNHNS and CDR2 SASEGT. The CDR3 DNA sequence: TGTGCCAGCAGAGGGACTGCGAACACTGAAGCTTTCTTT. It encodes CASRGTANTEAFF.

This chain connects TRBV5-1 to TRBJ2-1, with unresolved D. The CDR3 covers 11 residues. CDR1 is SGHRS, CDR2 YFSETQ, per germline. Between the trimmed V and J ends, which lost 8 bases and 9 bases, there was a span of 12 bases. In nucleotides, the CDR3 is TGCGCCAGTCATCAGGAGCTTGAGCAGTTCTTC. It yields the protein CASHQELEQFF.

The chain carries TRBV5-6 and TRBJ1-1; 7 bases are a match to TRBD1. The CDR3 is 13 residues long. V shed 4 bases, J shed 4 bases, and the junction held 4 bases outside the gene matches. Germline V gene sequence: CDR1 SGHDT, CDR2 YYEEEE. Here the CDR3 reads CASSRAGGTEAFF. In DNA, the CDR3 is TGTGCCAGCAGCCGAGCAGGGGGCACTGAAGCTTTCTTT.

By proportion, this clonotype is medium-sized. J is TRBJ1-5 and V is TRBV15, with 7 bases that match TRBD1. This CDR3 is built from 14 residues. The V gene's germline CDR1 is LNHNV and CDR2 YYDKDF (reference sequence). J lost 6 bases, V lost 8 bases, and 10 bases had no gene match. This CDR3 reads CATSRGGLGQPQHF. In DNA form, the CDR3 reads TGTGCCACCTCAAGAGGGGGCCTGGGTCAGCCCCAGCATTTT.

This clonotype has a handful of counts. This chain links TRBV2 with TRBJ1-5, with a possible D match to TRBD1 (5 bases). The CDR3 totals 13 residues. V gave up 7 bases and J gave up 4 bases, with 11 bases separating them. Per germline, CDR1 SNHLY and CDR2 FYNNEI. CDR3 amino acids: CASTGGGNQPQHF. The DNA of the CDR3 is TGTGCCAGCACCGGGGGGGGGAATCAGCCCCAGCATTTT.

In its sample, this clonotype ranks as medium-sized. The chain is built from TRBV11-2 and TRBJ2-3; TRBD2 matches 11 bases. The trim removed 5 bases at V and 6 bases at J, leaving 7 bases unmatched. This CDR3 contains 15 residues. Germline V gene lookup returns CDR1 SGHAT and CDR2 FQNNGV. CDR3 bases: TGTGCCAGCAGCGCTCTAGCGGGGGGAAGGGATACGCAGTATTTT. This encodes CASSALAGGRDTQYF. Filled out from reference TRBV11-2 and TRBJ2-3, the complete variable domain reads EAGVAQSPRYKIIEKRQSVAFWCNPISGHATLYWYQQILGQGPKLLIQFQNNGVVDDSQLPKDRFSAERLKGVDSTLKIQPAKLEDSAVYLCASSALAGGRDTQYFGPGTRLTVL.

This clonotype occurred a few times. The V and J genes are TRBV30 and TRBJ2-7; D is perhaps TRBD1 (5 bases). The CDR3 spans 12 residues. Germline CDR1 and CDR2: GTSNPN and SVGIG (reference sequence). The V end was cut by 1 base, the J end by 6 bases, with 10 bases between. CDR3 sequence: CAWSGQGLEQYF. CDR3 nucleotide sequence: TGTGCCTGGAGTGGGCAGGGCCTCGAGCAGTACTTC.

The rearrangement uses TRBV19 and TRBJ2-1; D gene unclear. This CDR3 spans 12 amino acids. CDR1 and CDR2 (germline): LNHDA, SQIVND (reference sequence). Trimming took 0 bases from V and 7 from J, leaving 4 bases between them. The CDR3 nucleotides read TGTGCCAGTAGTATAGAGGGGAATGAGCAGTTCTTC. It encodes CASSIEGNEQFF. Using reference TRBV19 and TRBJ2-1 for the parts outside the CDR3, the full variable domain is DGGITQSPKYLFRKEGQNVTLSCEQNLNHDAMYWYRQDPGQGLRLIYYSQIVNDFQKGDIAEGYSVSREKKESFPLTVTSAQKNPTAFYLCASSIEGNEQFFGPGTRLTVL.

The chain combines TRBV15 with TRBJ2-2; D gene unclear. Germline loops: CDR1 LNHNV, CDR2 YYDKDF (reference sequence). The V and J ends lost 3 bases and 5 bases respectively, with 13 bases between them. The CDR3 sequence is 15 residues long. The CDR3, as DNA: TGTGCCACCAGCAGCGGTTCAGTGAGGACCGGGGAGCTGTTTTTT. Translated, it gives CATSSGSVRTGELFF.

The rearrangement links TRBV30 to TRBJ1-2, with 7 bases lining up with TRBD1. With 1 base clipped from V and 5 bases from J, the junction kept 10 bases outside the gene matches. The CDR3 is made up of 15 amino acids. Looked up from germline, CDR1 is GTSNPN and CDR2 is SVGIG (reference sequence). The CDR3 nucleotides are TGTGCCTGGAGTGCCCCAACAGGGGTTGGTTATGGCTACACCTTC. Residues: CAWSAPTGVGYGYTF.

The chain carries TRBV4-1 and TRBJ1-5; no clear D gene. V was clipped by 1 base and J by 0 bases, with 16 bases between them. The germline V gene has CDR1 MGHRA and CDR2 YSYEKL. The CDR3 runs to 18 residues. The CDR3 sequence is CASSQVVNGLLSNQPQHF. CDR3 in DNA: TGCGCCAGCAGCCAAGTTGTTAATGGTTTACTTAGCAATCAGCCCCAGCATTTT.

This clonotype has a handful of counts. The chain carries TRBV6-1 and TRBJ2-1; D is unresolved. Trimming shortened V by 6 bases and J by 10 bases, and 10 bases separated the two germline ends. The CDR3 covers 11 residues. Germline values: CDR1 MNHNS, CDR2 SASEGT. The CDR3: CASRKLGEQFF. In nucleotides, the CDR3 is TGTGCCAGCAGAAAGCTGGGGGAGCAGTTCTTC.

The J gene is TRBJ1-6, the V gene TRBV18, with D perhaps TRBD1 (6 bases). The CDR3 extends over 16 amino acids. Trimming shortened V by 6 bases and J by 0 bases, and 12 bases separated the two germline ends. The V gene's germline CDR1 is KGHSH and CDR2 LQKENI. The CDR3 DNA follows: TGTGCCAGCTCCGGACAGAAGGGCTCCTATAATTCACCCCTCCACTTT. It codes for CASSGQKGSYNSPLHF. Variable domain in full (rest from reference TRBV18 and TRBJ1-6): NAGVMQNPRHLVRRRGQEARLRCSPMKGHSHVYWYRQLPEEGLKFMVYLQKENIIDESGMPKERFSAEFPKEGPSILRIQQVVRGDSAAYFCASSGQKGSYNSPLHFGNGTRLTVT.

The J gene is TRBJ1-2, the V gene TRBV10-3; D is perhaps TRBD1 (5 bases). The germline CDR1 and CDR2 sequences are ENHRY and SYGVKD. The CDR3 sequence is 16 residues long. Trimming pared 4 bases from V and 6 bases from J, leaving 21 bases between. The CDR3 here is CAISGEGLPFRDGYTF. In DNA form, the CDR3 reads TGTGCCATCAGTGGGGAAGGACTGCCTTTCAGGGATGGCTACACCTTC.

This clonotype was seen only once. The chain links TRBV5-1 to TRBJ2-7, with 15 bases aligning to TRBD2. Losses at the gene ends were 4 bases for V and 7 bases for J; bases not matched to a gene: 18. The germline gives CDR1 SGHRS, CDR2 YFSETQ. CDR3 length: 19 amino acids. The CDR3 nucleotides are TGCGCCAGCAGCCTCGAACCGTTCAGGACTAGCGGGGGGGGAGGTGAGCAGTACTTC. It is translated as CASSLEPFRTSGGGGEQYF.